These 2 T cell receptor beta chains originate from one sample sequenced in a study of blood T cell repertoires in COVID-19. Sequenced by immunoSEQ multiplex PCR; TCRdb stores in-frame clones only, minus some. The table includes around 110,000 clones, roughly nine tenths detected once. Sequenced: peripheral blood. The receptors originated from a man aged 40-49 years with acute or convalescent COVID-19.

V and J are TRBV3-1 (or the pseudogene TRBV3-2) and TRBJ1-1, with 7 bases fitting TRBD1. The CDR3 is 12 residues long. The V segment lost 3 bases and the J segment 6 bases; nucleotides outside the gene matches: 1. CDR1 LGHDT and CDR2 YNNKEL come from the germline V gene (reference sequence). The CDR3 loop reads CASSHRGAEAFF. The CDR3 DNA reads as TGTGCCAGCAGCCACAGGGGGGCTGAAGCTTTCTTT.

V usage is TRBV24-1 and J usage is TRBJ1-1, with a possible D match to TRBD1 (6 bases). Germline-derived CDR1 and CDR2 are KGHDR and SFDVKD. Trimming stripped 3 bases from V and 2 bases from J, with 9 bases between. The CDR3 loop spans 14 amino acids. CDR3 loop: CATSDGGHNTEAFF. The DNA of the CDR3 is TGTGCCACCAGTGATGGGGGACACAACACTGAAGCTTTCTTT.